This TCR beta chain was sequenced in a study of naive and memory T cell subsets. Points from the study as a whole: Over 90% of naive TCR sequences appeared only once, unlike memory subsets. Between naive and memory subsets, TCR abundance power law exponents differed.

J was trimmed by 3 bases and V by 1 base; bases with no gene match: 3. Germline V gene sequence: CDR1 SGHVS, CDR2 FQNEAQ. The length of the CDR3 is 15 residues. Two oligonucleotides, mixed equimolar, formed the beta constant-region primer covering TRBC1 and TRBC2. TCRdb fed the UMI-ligation and nested PCR reads into MiXCR, producing one record per CDR3 protein. The table lists approximately 82,000 distinct CDR3 sequences, 7% of them singletons. As for this clonotype: No antigen is known for it.

After CD4 positive bead selection, the CD4-negative fraction gave CD8 T cells. Cells stained for CD3, CD4, CD8, CD45RA and CD27 were sorted into four subsets. The TCR was taken from a human donor in good health. Sequencing was performed on central memory CD4+ T cells from blood. The chain combines TRBV7-8 with TRBJ1-5, with 7 bases matching TRBD1. CDR3 nucleotides: TGTGCCAGCAGCTTAGGTAGGGGGCTCAATCAGCCCCAGCATTTT. This sequence encodes CASSLGRGLNQPQHF.